This entry describes one TCR beta chain. TCRdb keeps only in-frame clones here, not all; method: immunoSEQ multiplex PCR. The sample has roughly 86,000 clones; 85% to 95% are singletons. This specimen comes from a study of human versus mouse CDR3 diversity and MHC coevolution. Across the study: Reportedly, immunoSEQ detects one in 200,000 T cells with minimized PCR bias.

V was shortened by 8 bases and J by 1 base, with 17 bases between the two germline ends. Germline assignment: CDR1 LNHDA and CDR2 SQIVND (reference sequence). The CDR3 is made up of 15 amino acids. This sequence originates from a person between 25 and 75 years old in good health. Sample: naive CD4+ T cells from blood. As to subset: CD45RO-negative CD62L-positive naive CD4 T cells. The chain is built from TRBV19 and TRBJ1-1; D gene ambiguous. The CDR3 loop is CASDGFFRGNTEAFF. The CDR3, as DNA: TGTGCCAGTGACGGCTTCTTTCGCGGGAACACTGAAGCTTTCTTT.